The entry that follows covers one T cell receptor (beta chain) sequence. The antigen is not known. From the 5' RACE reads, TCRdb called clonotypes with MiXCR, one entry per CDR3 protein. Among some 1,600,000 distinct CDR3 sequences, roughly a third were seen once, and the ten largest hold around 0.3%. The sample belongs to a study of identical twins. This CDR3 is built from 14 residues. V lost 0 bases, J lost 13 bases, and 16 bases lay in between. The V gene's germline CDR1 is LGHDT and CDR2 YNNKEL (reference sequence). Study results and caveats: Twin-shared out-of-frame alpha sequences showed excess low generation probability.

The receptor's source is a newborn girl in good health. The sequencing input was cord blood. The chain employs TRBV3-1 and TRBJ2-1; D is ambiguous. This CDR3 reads CASSQDAGVETQFF. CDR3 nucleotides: TGTGCCAGCAGCCAAGATGCTGGCGTGGAGACCCAGTTCTTC.